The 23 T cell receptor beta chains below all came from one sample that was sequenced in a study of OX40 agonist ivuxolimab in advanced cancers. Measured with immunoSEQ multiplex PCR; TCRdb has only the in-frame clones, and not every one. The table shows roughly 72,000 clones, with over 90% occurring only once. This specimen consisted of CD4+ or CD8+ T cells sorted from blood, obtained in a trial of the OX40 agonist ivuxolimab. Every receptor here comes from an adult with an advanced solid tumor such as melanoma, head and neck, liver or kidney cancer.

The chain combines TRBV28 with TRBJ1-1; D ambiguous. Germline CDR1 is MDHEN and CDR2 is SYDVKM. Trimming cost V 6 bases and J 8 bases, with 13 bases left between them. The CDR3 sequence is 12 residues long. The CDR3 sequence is CASRPSSSEAFF. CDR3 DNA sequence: TGTGCCAGCAGGCCGAGTAGTTCCGAAGCTTTCTTT.

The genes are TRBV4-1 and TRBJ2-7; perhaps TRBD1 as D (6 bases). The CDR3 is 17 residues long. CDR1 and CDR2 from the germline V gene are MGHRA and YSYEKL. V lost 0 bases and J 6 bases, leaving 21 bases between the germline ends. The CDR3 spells CASSQDGGDRTISEQYF. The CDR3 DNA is TGCGCCAGCAGCCAAGATGGGGGTGACAGGACGATCTCCGAGCAGTACTTC.

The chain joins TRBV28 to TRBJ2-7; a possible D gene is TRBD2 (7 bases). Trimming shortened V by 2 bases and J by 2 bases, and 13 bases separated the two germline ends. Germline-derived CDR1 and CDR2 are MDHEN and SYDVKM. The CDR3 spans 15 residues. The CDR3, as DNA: TGTGCCAGCAGTTTACGGCGGGGGCCAGCCTACGAGCAGTACTTC. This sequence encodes CASSLRRGPAYEQYF. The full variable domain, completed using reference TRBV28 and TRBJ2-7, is DVKVTQSSRYLVKRTGEKVFLECVQDMDHENMFWYRQDPGLGLRLIYFSYDVKMKEKGDIPEGYSVSREKKERFSLILESASTNQTSMYLCASSLRRGPAYEQYFGPGTRLTVT.

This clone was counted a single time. CDR3 nucleotides: TGTGCCAGCAGCCCCCGGGACAGGGGGTCCTACGAGCAGTACTTC. It translates to CASSPRDRGSYEQYF. This chain connects TRBV11-2 to TRBJ2-7; 11 nucleotides agree with TRBD1. The CDR3 has 15 residues. V shed 5 bases and J 1 base; nucleotides not matched to a gene: 4. From germline, CDR1 is SGHAT and CDR2 FQNNGV.

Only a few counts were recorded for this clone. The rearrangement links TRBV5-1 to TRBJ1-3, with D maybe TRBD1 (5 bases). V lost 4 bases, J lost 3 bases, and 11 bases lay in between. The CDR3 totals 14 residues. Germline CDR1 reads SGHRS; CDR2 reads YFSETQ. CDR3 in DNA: TGCGCCAGCAGCCCACAGGACTATGGAAACACCATATATTTT. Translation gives CASSPQDYGNTIYF.

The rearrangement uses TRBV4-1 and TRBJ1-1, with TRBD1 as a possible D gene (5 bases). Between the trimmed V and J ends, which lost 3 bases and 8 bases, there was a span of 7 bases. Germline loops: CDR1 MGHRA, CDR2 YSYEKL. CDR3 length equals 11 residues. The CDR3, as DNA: TGCGCCAGCAGCCAGGGACGGGAAGCTTTCTTT. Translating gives CASSQGREAFF.

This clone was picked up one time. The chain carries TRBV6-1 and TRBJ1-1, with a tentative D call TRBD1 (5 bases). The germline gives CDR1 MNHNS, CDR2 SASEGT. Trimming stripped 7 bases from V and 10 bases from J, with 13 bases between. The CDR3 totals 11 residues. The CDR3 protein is CASMRGPGAFF. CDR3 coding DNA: TGTGCCAGCATGCGGGGACCCGGAGCTTTCTTT.

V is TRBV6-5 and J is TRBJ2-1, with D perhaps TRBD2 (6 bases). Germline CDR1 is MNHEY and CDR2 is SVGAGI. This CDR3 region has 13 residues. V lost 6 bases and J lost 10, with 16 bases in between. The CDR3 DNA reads TGTGCCAGCAGCACGGGACTTCTTGGGGAGCAGTTCTTC. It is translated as CASSTGLLGEQFF.

CDR3 residues: CASSSQRDLDQETQYF. DNA for the CDR3: TGTGCCAGCAGCTCCCAACGGGACCTAGACCAAGAGACCCAGTACTTC. V is TRBV5-6 and J is TRBJ2-5; the D gene could be TRBD1 or TRBD2 (5 bases each). V was trimmed by 3 bases and J by 0 bases, leaving 15 bases between them. Germline V gene sequence: CDR1 SGHDT, CDR2 YYEEEE. The CDR3 is 16 residues long.

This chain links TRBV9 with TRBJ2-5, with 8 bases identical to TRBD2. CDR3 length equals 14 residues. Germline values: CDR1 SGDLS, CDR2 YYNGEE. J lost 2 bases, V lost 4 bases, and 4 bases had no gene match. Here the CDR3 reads CASSLGGGQETQYF. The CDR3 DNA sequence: TGTGCCAGCAGCCTCGGCGGGGGGCAAGAGACCCAGTACTTC.

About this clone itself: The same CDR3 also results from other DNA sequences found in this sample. The CDR3 sequence is CASSFTDTQYF. CDR3 DNA: TGTGCCAGCAGCTTCACAGATACGCAGTATTTT. This chain uses TRBV5-6 with TRBJ2-3; D not certain. V was cut by 2 bases and J by 2 bases, with 0 bases left in between. The CDR3 spans 11 residues. CDR1 is SGHDT, CDR2 YYEEEE, per germline.

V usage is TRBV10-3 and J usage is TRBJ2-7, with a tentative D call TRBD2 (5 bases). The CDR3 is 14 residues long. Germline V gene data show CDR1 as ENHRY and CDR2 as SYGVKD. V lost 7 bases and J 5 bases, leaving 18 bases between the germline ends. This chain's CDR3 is CAITQGQAADEQYF. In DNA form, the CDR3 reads TGTGCCATCACCCAAGGGCAGGCAGCGGACGAGCAGTACTTC.

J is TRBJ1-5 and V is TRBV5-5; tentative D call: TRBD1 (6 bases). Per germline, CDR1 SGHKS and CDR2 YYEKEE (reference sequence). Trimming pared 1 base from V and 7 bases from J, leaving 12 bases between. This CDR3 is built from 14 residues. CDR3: CASSLSGGPQPQHF. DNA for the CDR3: TGTGCCAGCAGCTTGTCGGGGGGGCCACAGCCCCAGCATTTT.

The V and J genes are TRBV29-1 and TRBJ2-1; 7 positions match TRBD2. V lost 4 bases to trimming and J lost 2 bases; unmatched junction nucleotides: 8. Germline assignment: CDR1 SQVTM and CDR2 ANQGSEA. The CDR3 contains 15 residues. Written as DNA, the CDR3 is TGCAGCGTTGGTACAGGACTAGAGGCCTACAATGAGCAGTTCTTC. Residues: CSVGTGLEAYNEQFF.

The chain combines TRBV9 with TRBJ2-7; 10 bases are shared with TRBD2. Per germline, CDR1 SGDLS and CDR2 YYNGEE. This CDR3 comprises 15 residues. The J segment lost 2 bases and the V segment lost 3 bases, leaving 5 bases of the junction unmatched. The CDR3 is CASSASGRAPYEQYF. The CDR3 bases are TGTGCCAGCAGCGCCAGCGGGAGGGCTCCCTACGAGCAGTACTTC.

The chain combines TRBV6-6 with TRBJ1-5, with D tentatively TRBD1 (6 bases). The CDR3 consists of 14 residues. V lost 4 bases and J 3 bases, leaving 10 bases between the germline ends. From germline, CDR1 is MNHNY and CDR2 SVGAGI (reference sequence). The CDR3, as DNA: TGTGCCAGCAGTTCGTGGGACACCAATCAGCCCCAGCATTTT. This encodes CASSSWDTNQPQHF.

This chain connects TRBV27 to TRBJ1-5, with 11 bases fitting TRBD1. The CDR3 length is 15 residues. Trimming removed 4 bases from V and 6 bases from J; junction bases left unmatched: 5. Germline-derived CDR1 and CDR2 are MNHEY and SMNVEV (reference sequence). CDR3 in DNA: TGTGCCAGCAGTTCCCCGGGACAGGGGGGTCAGCCCCAGCATTTT. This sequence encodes CASSSPGQGGQPQHF.

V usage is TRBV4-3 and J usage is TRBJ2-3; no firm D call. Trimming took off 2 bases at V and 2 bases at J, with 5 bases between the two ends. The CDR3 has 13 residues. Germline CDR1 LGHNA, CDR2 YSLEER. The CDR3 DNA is TGCGCCAGCAGCCAAAAGGACACAGATACGCAGTATTTT. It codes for CASSQKDTDTQYF.

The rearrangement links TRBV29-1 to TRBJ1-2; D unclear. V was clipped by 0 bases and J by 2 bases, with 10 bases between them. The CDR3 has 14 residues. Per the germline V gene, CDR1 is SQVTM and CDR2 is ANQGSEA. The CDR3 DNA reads TGCAGCGTTGAAGATCTGGTCAGCAACTATGGCTACACCTTC. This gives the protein CSVEDLVSNYGYTF.

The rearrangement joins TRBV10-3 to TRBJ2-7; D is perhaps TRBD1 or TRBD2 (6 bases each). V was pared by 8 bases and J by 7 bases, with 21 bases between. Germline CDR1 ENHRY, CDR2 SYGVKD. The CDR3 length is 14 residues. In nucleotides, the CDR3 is TGTGCCATCGTTGCCAGTGGGGGGCGCGGGGAGCAGTACTTC. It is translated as CAIVASGGRGEQYF.

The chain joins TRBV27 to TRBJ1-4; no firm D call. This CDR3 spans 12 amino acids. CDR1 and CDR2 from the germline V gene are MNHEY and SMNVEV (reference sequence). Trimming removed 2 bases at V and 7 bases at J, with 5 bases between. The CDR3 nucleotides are TGTGCCAGCAGTTTAGGTGGTGAAAAACTGTTTTTT. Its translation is CASSLGGEKLFF.

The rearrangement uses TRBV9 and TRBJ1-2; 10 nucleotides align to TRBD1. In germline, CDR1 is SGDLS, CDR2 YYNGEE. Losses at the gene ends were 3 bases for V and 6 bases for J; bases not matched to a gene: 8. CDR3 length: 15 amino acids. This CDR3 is CASSARDRGFNGYTF. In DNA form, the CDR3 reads TGTGCCAGCAGCGCCCGGGACAGGGGCTTTAATGGCTACACCTTC.

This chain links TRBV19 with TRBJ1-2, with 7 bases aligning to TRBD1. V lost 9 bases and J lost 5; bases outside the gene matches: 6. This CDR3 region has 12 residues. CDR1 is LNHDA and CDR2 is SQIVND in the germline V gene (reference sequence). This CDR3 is CASSPDRYGYTF. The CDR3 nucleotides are TGTGCCAGCTCCCCGGACAGGTATGGCTACACCTTC.